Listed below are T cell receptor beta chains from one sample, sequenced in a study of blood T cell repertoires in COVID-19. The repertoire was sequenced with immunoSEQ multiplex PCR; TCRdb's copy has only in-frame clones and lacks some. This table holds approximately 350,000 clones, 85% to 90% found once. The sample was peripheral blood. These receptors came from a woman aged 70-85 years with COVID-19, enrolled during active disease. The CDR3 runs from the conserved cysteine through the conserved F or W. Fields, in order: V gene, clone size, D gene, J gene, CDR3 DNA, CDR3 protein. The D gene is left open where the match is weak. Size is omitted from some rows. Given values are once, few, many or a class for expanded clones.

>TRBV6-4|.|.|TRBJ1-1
TGTGCCAGCAGTGACTCTTGGGGGCTCACTGAAGCTTTCTTT
CASSDSWGLTEAFF
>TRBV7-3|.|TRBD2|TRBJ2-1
TGTGCCAGCAGCTTAGCGGGGGGCAATGAGCAGTTCTTC
CASSLAGGNEQFF
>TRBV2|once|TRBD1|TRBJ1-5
TGTGCCATCTCCCAGGGACAGAATCAGCCCCAGCATTTT
CAISQGQNQPQHF
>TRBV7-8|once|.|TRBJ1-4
TGTGCCAGCAGCTTAGAGGGGCGGTATGAAAAACTGTTTTTT
CASSLEGRYEKLFF
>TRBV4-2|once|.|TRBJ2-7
TGTGCCAGCAGCCAACGGGTGTCCGACGAGCAGTACTTC
CASSQRVSDEQYF
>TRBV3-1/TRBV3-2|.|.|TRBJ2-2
TGTGCCAGCAGCCAGGGCGGGGTGTCCGGGGAGCTGTTTTTT
CASSQGGVSGELFF
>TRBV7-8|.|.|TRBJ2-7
TGTGCCAGCAGCTTAGAGGCTGGGAGGACCTACGAGCAGTACTTC
CASSLEAGRTYEQYF
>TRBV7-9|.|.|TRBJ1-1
TGTGCCAGCAGCGAGTGGGGGACTCTACCGGGGAACACTGAAGCTTTCTTT
CASSEWGTLPGNTEAFF
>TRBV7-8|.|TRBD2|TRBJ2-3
TGTGCCAGCAGCTTAAAGCTAGCGGTCTCCGAAGTGTATACGCAGTATTTT
CASSLKLAVSEVYTQYF
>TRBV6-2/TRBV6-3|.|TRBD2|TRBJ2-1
TGTGCCAGCAGTTACTCGTTAGGCAGCGGGGGGGCTCGGAATGAGCAGTTCTTC
CASSYSLGSGGARNEQFF
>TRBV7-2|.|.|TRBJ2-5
TGTGCCAGCAGCTTAAACAGACAAGAGACCCAGTACTTC
CASSLNRQETQYF
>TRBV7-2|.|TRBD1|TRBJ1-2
TGTGCCAGCAGCTCGCAGGACAGGGGTACCTATGGCTACACCTTC
CASSSQDRGTYGYTF
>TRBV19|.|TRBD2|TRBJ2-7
TGTGCCAGTAGTGCCGATAGTAGCGGGGGAACCCACGAGCAGTACTTC
CASSADSSGGTHEQYF
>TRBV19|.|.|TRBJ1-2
TGTGCCAGTAGTATAGCGGCAGGGGAGTATGGCTACACCTTC
CASSIAAGEYGYTF
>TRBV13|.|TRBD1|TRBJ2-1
TGTGCCAGCACTGGGACAGGTGGCTACAATGAGCAGTTCTTC
CASTGTGGYNEQFF
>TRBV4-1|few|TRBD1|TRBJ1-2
TGCGCCAGCAGCCGGACACAGGGGAGCTATGGCTACACCTTC
CASSRTQGSYGYTF